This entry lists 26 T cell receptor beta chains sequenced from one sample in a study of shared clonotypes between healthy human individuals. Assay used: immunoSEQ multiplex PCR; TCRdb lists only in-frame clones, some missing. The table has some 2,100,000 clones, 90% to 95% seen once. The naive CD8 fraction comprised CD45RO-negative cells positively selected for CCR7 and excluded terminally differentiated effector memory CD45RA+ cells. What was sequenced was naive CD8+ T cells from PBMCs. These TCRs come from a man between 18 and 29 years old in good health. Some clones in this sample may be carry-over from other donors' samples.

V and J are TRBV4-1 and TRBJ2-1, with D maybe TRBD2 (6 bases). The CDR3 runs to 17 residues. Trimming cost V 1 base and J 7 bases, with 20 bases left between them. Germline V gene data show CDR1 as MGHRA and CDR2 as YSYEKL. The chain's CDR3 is CASSQGGGTLLENEQFF. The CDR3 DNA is TGCGCCAGCAGCCAAGGGGGCGGGACCCTCTTAGAAAATGAGCAGTTCTTC.

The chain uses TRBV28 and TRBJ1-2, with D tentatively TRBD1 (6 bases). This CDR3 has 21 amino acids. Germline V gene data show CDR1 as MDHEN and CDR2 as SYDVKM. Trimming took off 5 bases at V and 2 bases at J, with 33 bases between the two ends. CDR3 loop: CASSLPRGGSEVFPENYGYTF. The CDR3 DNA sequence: TGTGCCAGCAGTCTACCGAGGGGGGGGTCAGAGGTATTCCCCGAGAACTATGGCTACACCTTC.

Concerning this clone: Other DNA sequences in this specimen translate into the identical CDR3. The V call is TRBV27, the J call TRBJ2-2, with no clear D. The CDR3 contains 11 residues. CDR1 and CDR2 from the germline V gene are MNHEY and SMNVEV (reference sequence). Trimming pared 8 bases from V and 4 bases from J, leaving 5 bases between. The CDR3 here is CASGSTGELFF. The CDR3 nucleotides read TGTGCCAGCGGCAGCACCGGGGAGCTGTTTTTT.

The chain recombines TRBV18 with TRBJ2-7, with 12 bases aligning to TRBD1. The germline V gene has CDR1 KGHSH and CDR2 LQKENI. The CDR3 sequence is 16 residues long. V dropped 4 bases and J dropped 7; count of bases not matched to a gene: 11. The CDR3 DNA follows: TGTGCCAGCTCACAGGTCGGGACAGGGGGCTCGGGTGAGCAGTACTTC. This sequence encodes CASSQVGTGGSGEQYF.

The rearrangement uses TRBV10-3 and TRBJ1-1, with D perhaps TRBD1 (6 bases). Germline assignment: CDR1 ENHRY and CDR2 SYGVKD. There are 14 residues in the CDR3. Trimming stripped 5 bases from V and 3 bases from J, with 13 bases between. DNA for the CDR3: TGTGCCATCAGTACGGGACATTCAGACACTGAAGCTTTCTTT. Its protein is CAISTGHSDTEAFF.

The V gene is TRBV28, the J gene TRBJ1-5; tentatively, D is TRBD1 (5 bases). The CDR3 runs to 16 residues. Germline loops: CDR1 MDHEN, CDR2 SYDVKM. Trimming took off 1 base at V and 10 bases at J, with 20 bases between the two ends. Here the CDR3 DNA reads TGTGCCAGCAGTTTATTGGACATCTGGGGGATCGGACCCCAGCATTTT. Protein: CASSLLDIWGIGPQHF.

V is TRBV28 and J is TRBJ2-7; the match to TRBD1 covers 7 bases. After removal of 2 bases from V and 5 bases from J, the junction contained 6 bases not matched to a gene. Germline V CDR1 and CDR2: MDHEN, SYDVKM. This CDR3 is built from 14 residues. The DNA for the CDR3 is TGTGCCAGCAGTTTACGACAGGGTTTCGACGAGCAGTACTTC. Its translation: CASSLRQGFDEQYF.

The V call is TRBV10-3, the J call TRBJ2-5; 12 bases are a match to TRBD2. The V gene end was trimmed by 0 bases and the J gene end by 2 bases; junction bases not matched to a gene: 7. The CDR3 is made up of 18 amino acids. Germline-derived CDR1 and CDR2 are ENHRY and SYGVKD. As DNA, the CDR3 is TGTGCCATCAGTGAGTCGGGGAGGACTAGCGGGAAACAAGAGACCCAGTACTTC. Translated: CAISESGRTSGKQETQYF.

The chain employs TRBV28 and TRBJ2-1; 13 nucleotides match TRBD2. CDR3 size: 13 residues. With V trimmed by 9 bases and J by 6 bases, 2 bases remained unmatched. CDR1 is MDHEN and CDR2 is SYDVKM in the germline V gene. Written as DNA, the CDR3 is TGTGCCAGTCGACTAGCGGGAGGCAATGAGCAGTTCTTC. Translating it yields CASRLAGGNEQFF.

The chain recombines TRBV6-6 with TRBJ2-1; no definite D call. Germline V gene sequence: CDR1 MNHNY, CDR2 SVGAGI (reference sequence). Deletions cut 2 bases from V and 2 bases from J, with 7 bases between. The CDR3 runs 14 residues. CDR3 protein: CASSYLSPYNEQFF. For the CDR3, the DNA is TGTGCCAGCAGTTACCTGAGCCCCTACAATGAGCAGTTCTTC.

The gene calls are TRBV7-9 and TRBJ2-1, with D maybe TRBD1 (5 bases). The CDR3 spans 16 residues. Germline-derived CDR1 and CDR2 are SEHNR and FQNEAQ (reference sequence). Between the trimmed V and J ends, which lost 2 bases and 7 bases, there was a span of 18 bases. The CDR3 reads CASSLSPLTSGNEQFF. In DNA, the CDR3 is TGTGCCAGCAGCTTATCCCCCTTGACATCAGGGAATGAGCAGTTCTTC. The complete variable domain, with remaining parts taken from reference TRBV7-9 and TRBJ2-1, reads DTGVSQNPRHKITKRGQNVTFRCDPISEHNRLYWYRQTLGQGPEFLTYFQNEAQLEKSRLLSDRFSAERPKGSFSTLEIQRTEQGDSAMYLCASSLSPLTSGNEQFFGPGTRLTVL.

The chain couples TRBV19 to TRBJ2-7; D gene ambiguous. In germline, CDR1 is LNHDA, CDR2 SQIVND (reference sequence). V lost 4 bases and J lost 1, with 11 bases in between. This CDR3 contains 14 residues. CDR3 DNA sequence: TGTGCCAGTAGTAGTACCGGCAGGTCCTACGAGCAGTACTTC. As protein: CASSSTGRSYEQYF. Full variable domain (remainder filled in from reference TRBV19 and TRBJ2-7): DGGITQSPKYLFRKEGQNVTLSCEQNLNHDAMYWYRQDPGQGLRLIYYSQIVNDFQKGDIAEGYSVSREKKESFPLTVTSAQKNPTAFYLCASSSTGRSYEQYFGPGTRLTVT.

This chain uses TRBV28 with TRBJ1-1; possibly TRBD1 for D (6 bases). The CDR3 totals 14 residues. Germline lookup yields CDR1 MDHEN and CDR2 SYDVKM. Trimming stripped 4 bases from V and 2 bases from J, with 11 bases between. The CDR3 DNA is TGTGCCAGCAGTTCTTACAGGGCTAACACTGAAGCTTTCTTT. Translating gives CASSSYRANTEAFF. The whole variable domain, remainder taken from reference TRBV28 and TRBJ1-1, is DVKVTQSSRYLVKRTGEKVFLECVQDMDHENMFWYRQDPGLGLRLIYFSYDVKMKEKGDIPEGYSVSREKKERFSLILESASTNQTSMYLCASSSYRANTEAFFGQGTRLTVV.

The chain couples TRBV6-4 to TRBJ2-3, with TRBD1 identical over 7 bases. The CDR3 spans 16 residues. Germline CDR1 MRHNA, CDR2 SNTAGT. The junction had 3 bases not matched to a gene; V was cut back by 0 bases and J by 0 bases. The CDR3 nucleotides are TGTGCCAGCAGTGACTCTAGGGACAGAAGCACAGATACGCAGTATTTT. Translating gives CASSDSRDRSTDTQYF.

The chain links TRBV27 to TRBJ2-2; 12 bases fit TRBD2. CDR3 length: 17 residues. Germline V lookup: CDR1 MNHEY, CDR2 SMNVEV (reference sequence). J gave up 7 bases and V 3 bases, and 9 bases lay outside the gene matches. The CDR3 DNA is TGTGCCAGCAGTTTGGCTAGCGGGAGGGCCCGGGTCGGGGAGCTGTTTTTT. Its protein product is CASSLASGRARVGELFF.

CDR3 bases: TGTGCCAGCAGCGGGAGGGACAGGGGGAGCAATGGCTACACCTTC. This translates into CASSGRDRGSNGYTF. The chain employs TRBV9 and TRBJ1-2; TRBD1 aligns across 11 bases. Trimming at V came to 3 bases and at J to 6 bases, leaving 7 bases not matched to a gene. CDR1 is SGDLS and CDR2 is YYNGEE in the germline V gene. CDR3 length: 15 amino acids.

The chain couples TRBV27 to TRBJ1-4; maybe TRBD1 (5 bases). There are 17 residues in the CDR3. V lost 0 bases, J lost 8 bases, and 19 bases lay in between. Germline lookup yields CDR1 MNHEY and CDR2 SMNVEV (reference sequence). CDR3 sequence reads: CASSLSTPGPAPEKLFF. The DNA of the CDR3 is TGTGCCAGCAGTTTATCTACCCCAGGGCCGGCCCCCGAAAAACTGTTTTTT.

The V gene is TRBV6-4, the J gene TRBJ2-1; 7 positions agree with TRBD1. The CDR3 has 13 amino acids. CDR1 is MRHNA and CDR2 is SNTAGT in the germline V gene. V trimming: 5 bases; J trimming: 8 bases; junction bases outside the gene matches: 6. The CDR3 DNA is TGTGCCAGCAGTCTCAGGACAGGCTATGAGCAGTTCTTC. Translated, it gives CASSLRTGYEQFF.

In nucleotides, the CDR3 is TGTGCCAGCAGTGAAGACCAACGACAGGGGCGCGATCAGCCCCAGCATTTT. Translation: CASSEDQRQGRDQPQHF. This chain uses TRBV6-1 with TRBJ1-5; 8 positions match TRBD1. Trimming cost V 1 base and J 5 bases; bases outside gene matches: 10. This CDR3 is 17 amino acids long. Per the germline V gene, CDR1 is MNHNS and CDR2 is SASEGT.

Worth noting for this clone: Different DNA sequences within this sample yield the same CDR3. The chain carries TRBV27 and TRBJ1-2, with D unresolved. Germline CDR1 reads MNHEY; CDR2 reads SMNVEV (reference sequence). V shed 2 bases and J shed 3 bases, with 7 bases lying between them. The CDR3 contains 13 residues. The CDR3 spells CASSLNSYYGYTF. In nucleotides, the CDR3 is TGTGCCAGCAGTTTAAATTCCTACTATGGCTACACCTTC.

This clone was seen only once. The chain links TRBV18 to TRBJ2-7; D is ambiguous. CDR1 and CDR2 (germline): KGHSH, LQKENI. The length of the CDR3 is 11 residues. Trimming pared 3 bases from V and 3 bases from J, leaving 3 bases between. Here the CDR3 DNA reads TGTGCCAGCTCACCCCTCTACGAGCAGTACTTC. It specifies CASSPLYEQYF.

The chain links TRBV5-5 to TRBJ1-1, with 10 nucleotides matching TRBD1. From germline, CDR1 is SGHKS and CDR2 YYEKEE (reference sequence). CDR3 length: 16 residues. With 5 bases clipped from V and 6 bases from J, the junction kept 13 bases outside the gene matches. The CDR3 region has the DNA TGTGCCAGCAGGCCCGGGACAGGGGCCCTCCGGGCTGAAGCTTTCTTT. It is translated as CASRPGTGALRAEAFF.

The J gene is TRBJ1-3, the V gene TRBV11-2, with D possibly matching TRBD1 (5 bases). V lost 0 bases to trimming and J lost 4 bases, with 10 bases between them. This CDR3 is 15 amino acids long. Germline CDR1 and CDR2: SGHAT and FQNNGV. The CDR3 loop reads CASSLDVGLGNTIYF. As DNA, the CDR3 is TGTGCCAGCAGCTTAGACGTGGGGCTCGGAAACACCATATATTTT.

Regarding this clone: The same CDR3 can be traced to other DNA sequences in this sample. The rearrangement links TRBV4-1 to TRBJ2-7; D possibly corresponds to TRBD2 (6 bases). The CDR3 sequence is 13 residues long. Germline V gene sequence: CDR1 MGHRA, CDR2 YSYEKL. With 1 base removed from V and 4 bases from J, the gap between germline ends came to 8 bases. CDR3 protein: CASSQVGGYEQYF. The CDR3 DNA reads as TGCGCCAGCAGCCAAGTCGGGGGTTACGAGCAGTACTTC.

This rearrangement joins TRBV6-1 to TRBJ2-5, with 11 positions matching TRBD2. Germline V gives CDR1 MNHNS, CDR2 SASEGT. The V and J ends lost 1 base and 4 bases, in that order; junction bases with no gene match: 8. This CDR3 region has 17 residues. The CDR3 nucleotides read TGTGCCAGCAGTGAAGTCATAGCGGGAGGGCCGGCAGAGACCCAGTACTTC. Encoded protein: CASSEVIAGGPAETQYF.

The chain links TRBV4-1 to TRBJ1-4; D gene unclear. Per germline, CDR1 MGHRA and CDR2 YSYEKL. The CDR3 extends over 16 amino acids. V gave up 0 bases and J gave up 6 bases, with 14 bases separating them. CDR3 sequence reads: CASSQELFVGDEKLFF. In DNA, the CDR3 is TGCGCCAGCAGCCAAGAACTTTTCGTTGGGGATGAAAAACTGTTTTTT.